This record covers a single T cell receptor beta chain. Germline V gene sequence: CDR1 SGDLS, CDR2 YYNGEE. The germline V and J ends were trimmed by 0 bases and 6 bases, with 12 bases remaining between them. This CDR3 comprises 15 residues. This sample is drawn from a study of blood T cell repertoires in COVID-19. Sequencing was performed with immunoSEQ multiplex PCR; in TCRdb, only in-frame clones are kept and a portion is missing. Of 250,000 or so clones detected, 86% appear once; the ten largest clones hold just under 9%. Specimen: peripheral blood. The chain uses TRBV9 and TRBJ2-2; D gene ambiguous. The sequence was collected from a man between 35 and 55 years old with active or convalescent COVID-19. For the CDR3, the DNA is TGTGCCAGCAGCGTAGGGGCGAACCGGCCCGGGGAGCTGTTTTTT. Amino acid sequence: CASSVGANRPGELFF.